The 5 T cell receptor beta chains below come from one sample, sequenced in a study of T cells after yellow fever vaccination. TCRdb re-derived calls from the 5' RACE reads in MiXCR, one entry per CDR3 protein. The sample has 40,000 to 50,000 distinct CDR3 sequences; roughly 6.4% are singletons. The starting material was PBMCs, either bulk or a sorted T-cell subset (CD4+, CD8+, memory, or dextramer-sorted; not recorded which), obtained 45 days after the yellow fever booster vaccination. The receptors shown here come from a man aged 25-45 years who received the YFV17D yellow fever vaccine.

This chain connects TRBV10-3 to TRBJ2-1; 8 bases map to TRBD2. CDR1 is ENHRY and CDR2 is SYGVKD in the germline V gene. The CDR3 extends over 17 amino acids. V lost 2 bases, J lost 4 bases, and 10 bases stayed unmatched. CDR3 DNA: TGTGCCATCAGTGAGCGCACGGGAGGGGTGTCGTACAATGAGCAGTTCTTC. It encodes CAISERTGGVSYNEQFF.

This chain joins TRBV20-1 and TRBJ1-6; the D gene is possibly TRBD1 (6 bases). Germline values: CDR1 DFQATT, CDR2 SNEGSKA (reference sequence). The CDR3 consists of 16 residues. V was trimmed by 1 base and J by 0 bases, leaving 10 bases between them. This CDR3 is CSARGRGSSYNSPLHF. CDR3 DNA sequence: TGCAGTGCTAGAGGGAGGGGGAGCTCCTATAATTCACCCCTCCACTTT.

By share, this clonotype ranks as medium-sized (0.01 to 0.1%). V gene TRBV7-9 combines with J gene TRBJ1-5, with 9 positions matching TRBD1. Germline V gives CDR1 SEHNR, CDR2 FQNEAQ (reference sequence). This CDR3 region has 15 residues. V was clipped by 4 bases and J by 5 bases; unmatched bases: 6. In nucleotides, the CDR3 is TGTGCCAGCAGCTGGGACAGGGAGTCAGATCAGCCCCAGCATTTT. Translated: CASSWDRESDQPQHF.

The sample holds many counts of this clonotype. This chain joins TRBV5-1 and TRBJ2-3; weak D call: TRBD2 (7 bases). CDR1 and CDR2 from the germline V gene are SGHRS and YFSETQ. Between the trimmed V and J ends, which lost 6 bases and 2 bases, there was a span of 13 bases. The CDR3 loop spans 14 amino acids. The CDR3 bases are TGCGCCAGCATGGGAGGGGGGCTCACAGATACGCAGTATTTT. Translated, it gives CASMGGGLTDTQYF.

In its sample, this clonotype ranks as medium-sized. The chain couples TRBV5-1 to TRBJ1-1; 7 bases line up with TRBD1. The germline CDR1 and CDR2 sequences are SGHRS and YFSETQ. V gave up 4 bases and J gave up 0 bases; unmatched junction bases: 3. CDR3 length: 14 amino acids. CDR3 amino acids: CASSQGQMNTEAFF. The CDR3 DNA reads TGCGCCAGCAGCCAGGGACAGATGAACACTGAAGCTTTCTTT.